This T cell receptor beta chain derives from a study of human T cells and chemical hapten exposure. Whole-study results and caveats: DPC sensitization produced no change in TCRs with frequency above 1 in 1000.

CDR3 size: 11 residues. Between the trimmed V and J ends, which lost 1 base and 5 bases, there was a span of 6 bases. The V gene's germline CDR1 is DFQATT and CDR2 SNEGSKA (reference sequence). Of note for this clonotype: Its antigen is still unknown.

The time point here: pre-sensitization, week 0. Treatment of the sample: therapeutic diphenylcyclopropenone sensitization with weekly scalp DPC. For the library, individual cDNA molecules each received unique molecular identifiers. TCRdb redid the calling of the RACE reads with MiXCR, one entry per CDR3 protein. The data contain some 200,000 distinct CDR3 sequences, roughly 30% of them seen just once; the ten biggest clones take up roughly 3%. This clonotype was obtained from a woman aged 25 to 39 with alopecia areata. Some clones in this sample may be carry-over from other donors' samples. The sequences come from whole blood, collected in connection with sensitization to the hapten diphenylcyclopropenone (DPC). The chain uses TRBV20-1 and TRBJ2-7, with D unresolved. The CDR3 spells CSARGWDEQYF. In nucleotides, the CDR3 is TGCAGTGCTAGAGGGTGGGACGAGCAGTACTTC.